This passage covers 10 T cell receptor beta chains from one sample sequenced in a study of cytomegalovirus exposure and HLA in healthy donors. Produced via immunoSEQ multiplex PCR; TCRdb's table is partial and in-frame only. The sample carries 150,000 to 200,000 clones, approximately 81% recorded once. The sample comprised PBMCs. The receptors derive from a man between 18 and 29 years old in good health and CMV-seropositive.

This clone came up once. The CDR3 loop is CASSHINYGYTF. DNA for the CDR3: TGTGCCAGCAGCCACATTAACTATGGCTACACCTTC. The chain is built from TRBV7-9 and TRBJ1-2, with D unclear. There are 12 residues in the CDR3. V gave up 5 bases and J gave up 1 base, with 5 bases separating them. CDR1 and CDR2 from the germline V gene are SEHNR and FQNEAQ (reference sequence).

This clone appeared many times. V is TRBV5-6 and J is TRBJ1-1, with TRBD1 matching over 7 bases. The trim removed 0 bases at V and 0 bases at J, leaving 5 bases unmatched. The germline CDR1 and CDR2 sequences are SGHDT and YYEEEE. The CDR3 spans 16 residues. Here the CDR3 reads CASSLGDSGLNTEAFF. The CDR3 nucleotides read TGTGCCAGCAGCTTGGGGGACAGCGGACTGAACACTGAAGCTTTCTTT. Full variable domain (outside the CDR3, taken from reference TRBV5-6 and TRBJ1-1): DAGVTQSPTHLIKTRGQQVTLRCSPKSGHDTVSWYQQALGQGPQFIFQYYEEEERQRGNFPDRFSGHQFPNYSSELNVNALLLGDSALYLCASSLGDSGLNTEAFFGQGTRLTVV.

This clone has a handful of counts. The chain carries TRBV5-1 and TRBJ1-2, with TRBD1 as a possible D gene (5 bases). CDR3 length equals 14 residues. V lost 5 bases, J lost 0 bases, and 11 bases lay in between. Germline-derived CDR1 and CDR2 are SGHRS and YFSETQ. This CDR3 is CASSSDRTNYGYTF. In DNA, the CDR3 is TGCGCCAGCAGTTCAGACAGAACTAACTATGGCTACACCTTC.

The rearrangement uses TRBV27 and TRBJ2-7; tentative D call: TRBD1 (5 bases). CDR3 size: 15 residues. The germline V gene has CDR1 MNHEY and CDR2 SMNVEV (reference sequence). The V and J ends lost 0 bases and 5 bases respectively, with 14 bases between them. The CDR3 sequence is CASSLSPDKAHEQYF. In DNA form, the CDR3 reads TGTGCCAGCAGTTTATCGCCGGACAAGGCCCACGAGCAGTACTTC.

The rearrangement uses TRBV11-3 and TRBJ1-1; no firm D call. The CDR3 is 14 amino acids. Trimming pared 1 base from V and 0 bases from J, leaving 6 bases between. Germline values: CDR1 SGHNT, CDR2 YENEEA. The CDR3: CASSLAGVNTEAFF. CDR3 DNA: TGTGCCAGCAGCTTAGCCGGGGTGAACACTGAAGCTTTCTTT.

V gene TRBV30 combines with J gene TRBJ1-1, with 8 positions matching TRBD1. Losses at the gene ends were 4 bases for V and 3 bases for J; bases not matched to a gene: 10. Germline assignment: CDR1 GTSNPN and CDR2 SVGIG (reference sequence). The length of the CDR3 is 15 residues. CDR3 DNA: TGTGCCTGGAATCTGGACAGGGAGAGATACACTGAAGCTTTCTTT. It yields the protein CAWNLDRERYTEAFF.

Worth noting for this clone: The identical CDR3 is also encoded by other nucleotide sequences in the sample. J is TRBJ1-3 and V is TRBV27; 9 positions match TRBD1. The V gene's germline CDR1 is MNHEY and CDR2 SMNVEV (reference sequence). Trimming at V came to 6 bases and at J to 2 bases, leaving 2 bases not matched to a gene. This CDR3 comprises 14 residues. The CDR3 spells CASRGTGTGNTIYF. The CDR3 nucleotides read TGTGCCAGCAGGGGGACAGGGACTGGAAACACCATATATTTT.

This rearrangement joins TRBV9 to TRBJ2-3, with a weak D call TRBD2 (5 bases). Trimming removed 0 bases from V and 0 bases from J, with 5 bases in between. CDR1 and CDR2 (germline): SGDLS, YYNGEE. The CDR3 has 14 residues. CDR3 sequence (DNA): TGTGCCAGCAGCGTAGGCGGGAGCACAGATACGCAGTATTTT. Encoded protein: CASSVGGSTDTQYF.

The V and J genes are TRBV5-1 and TRBJ1-5; 7 nucleotides agree with TRBD1. In germline, CDR1 is SGHRS, CDR2 YFSETQ. V shed 4 bases and J 5 bases; nucleotides not matched to a gene: 3. The CDR3 length is 13 residues. The CDR3 region is CASSPDRDQPQHF. DNA of the CDR3: TGCGCCAGCAGCCCAGACAGGGATCAGCCCCAGCATTTT.

The genes are TRBV27 and TRBJ2-7; 7 bases are shared with TRBD2. V lost 2 bases and J lost 4; bases outside the gene matches: 8. Germline V lookup: CDR1 MNHEY, CDR2 SMNVEV (reference sequence). CDR3 length equals 15 residues. In DNA form, the CDR3 reads TGTGCCAGCAGTTTAAATAGGGCGGGAGAATACGAGCAGTACTTC. The encoded protein is CASSLNRAGEYEQYF.